Below are 27 T cell receptor beta chains sequenced from a single sample in a study of lymphopenia after photon versus proton radiotherapy. Libraries were prepared by immunoSEQ multiplex PCR; TCRdb keeps only in-frame clonotypes and omits some of them. The repertoire consists of tens of thousands of clones, with 85% occurring once and the leading ten covering about 19%. Sequenced material: peripheral blood, taken from a patient treated with photon-based radiotherapy. These receptors came from a man between 60 and 75 years old with pancreatic cancer.

The gene calls are TRBV7-2 and TRBJ2-1; 12 bases agree with TRBD2. The CDR3 has 17 residues. Per the germline V gene, CDR1 is SGHTA and CDR2 is FQGNSA. The V and J ends lost 4 bases and 5 bases, in that order; junction bases with no gene match: 9. CDR3: CASSSRLAGDINNEQFF. CDR3 sequence (DNA): TGTGCCAGCAGCTCCAGACTAGCGGGGGATATAAACAATGAGCAGTTCTTC.

For this clone: The junction departs from germline at one end; a sequencing error may be responsible. J is TRBJ1-2 and V is TRBV7-9; 8 bases agree with TRBD1. This CDR3 comprises 13 residues. Germline CDR1 reads SEHNR; CDR2 reads FQNEAQ (reference sequence). The CDR3 region has the DNA TGTGCCAGCAGCCTAGCGGACAGGGATGGCTACACCTTC. It specifies CASSLADRDGYTF.

The V gene is TRBV30, the J gene TRBJ2-7; D call uncertain. Per the germline V gene, CDR1 is GTSNPN and CDR2 is SVGIG (reference sequence). V was clipped by 3 bases and J by 4 bases, with 7 bases between them. The CDR3 is made up of 11 amino acids. The CDR3 spells CAWRRLYEQYF. CDR3 in DNA: TGTGCCTGGAGACGGCTATACGAGCAGTACTTC. The full variable domain, its missing parts supplied by reference TRBV30 and TRBJ2-7, is SQTIHQWPATLVQPVGSPLSLECTVEGTSNPNLYWYRQAAGRGLQLLFYSVGIGQISSEVPQNLSASRPQDRQFILSSKKLLLSDSGFYLCAWRRLYEQYFGPGTRLTVT.

This CDR3 reads CAWSRDRPYGYTF. As DNA, the CDR3 is TGTGCCTGGAGTCGAGACAGGCCCTATGGCTACACCTTC. The J gene is TRBJ1-2, the V gene TRBV30, with a possible D match to TRBD1 (6 bases). Germline assignment: CDR1 GTSNPN and CDR2 SVGIG (reference sequence). Trimming stripped 2 bases from V and 4 bases from J, with 11 bases between. The CDR3 has 13 residues.

The chain recombines TRBV5-1 with TRBJ2-3; 14 bases agree with TRBD2. The CDR3 has 16 amino acids. CDR1 is SGHRS and CDR2 is YFSETQ in the germline V gene. V lost 4 bases to trimming and J lost 9 bases; unmatched junction nucleotides: 10. In DNA, the CDR3 is TGCGCCAGCAGCGCCTTGACTAGCGGGGGGGCCGGGACGCAGTATTTT. This translates into CASSALTSGGAGTQYF. Full variable domain (remainder filled in from reference TRBV5-1 and TRBJ2-3): KAGVTQTPRYLIKTRGQQVTLSCSPISGHRSVSWYQQTPGQGLQFLFEYFSETQRNKGNFPGRFSGRQFSNSRSEMNVSTLELGDSALYLCASSALTSGGAGTQYFGPGTRLTVL.

The J gene is TRBJ1-1, the V gene TRBV10-2; weak D call: TRBD1 (6 bases). CDR3 size: 16 residues. Germline V gene data show CDR1 as WSHSY and CDR2 as SAAADI. V lost 0 bases, J lost 1 base, and 12 bases lay in between. The CDR3 sequence is CASSESRTAKNTEAFF. The CDR3, as DNA: TGCGCCAGCAGTGAGTCGAGGACAGCCAAGAACACTGAAGCTTTCTTT.

V and J are TRBV30 and TRBJ1-2; D is uncertain. This CDR3 has 15 residues. The V and J ends lost 5 bases and 7 bases respectively, with 23 bases between them. CDR1 GTSNPN and CDR2 SVGIG come from the germline V gene (reference sequence). CDR3 sequence: CAWGKKGPTLSGYTF. CDR3 nucleotide sequence: TGTGCCTGGGGAAAGAAGGGTCCTACCCTCTCTGGCTACACCTTC.

The chain uses TRBV6-1 and TRBJ2-3; 9 bases match TRBD1. Germline CDR1 is MNHNS and CDR2 is SASEGT. This CDR3 is 14 amino acids long. V lost 4 bases and J lost 3; bases outside the gene matches: 2. The CDR3 loop is CASSGQGVTDTQYF. The CDR3 DNA sequence: TGTGCCAGCAGTGGACAGGGGGTTACAGATACGCAGTATTTT.

With respect to this clone: At one end, the junction sequence differs from germline, possibly due to a read error. The chain employs TRBV13 and TRBJ2-5; unclear D gene. CDR1 is PRHDT, CDR2 FYEKMQ, per germline (reference sequence). The CDR3 totals 13 residues. The CDR3 DNA sequence: TGTGCCAGCACCTTACTTATGGGAGAGACCCAGTACTTC. This gives the protein CASTLLMGETQYF.

The chain has TRBV5-4 and TRBJ2-7; perhaps TRBD1 as D (5 bases). The length of the CDR3 is 12 residues. CDR1 is SGHNT and CDR2 is YYREEE in the germline V gene (reference sequence). With 1 base removed from V and 9 bases from J, the gap between germline ends came to 11 bases. CDR3 nucleotides: TGTGCCAGCAGCTTGCAAGGGGCTCGGCAGTACTTC. It codes for CASSLQGARQYF. The entire variable domain, with the rest obtained from reference TRBV5-4 and TRBJ2-7, is as follows: ETGVTQSPTHLIKTRGQQVTLRCSSQSGHNTVSWYQQALGQGPQFIFQYYREEENGRGNFPPRFSGLQFPNYSSELNVNALELDDSALYLCASSLQGARQYFGPGTRLTVT.

The rearrangement uses TRBV6-9 and TRBJ2-4; 8 bases line up with TRBD2. The CDR3 consists of 14 residues. J was trimmed by 5 bases and V by 11 bases; bases with no gene match: 11. Germline V gives CDR1 MNHGY, CDR2 SVAAGI. CDR3 region: CAGEAGAPQNIQYF. DNA for the CDR3: TGTGCCGGTGAAGCGGGGGCCCCGCAAAACATTCAGTACTTC.

This chain links TRBV4-1 with TRBJ1-4, with D uncertain. The CDR3 is made up of 15 amino acids. Trimming took off 5 bases at V and 6 bases at J, with 16 bases between the two ends. Germline V CDR1 and CDR2: MGHRA, YSYEKL. CDR3 sequence reads: CASSTLTDPYEKLFF. The CDR3 DNA is TGCGCCAGCAGCACCCTCACAGACCCATATGAAAAACTGTTTTTT.

The chain has TRBV29-1 and TRBJ1-2; no firm D call. CDR3 length: 13 amino acids. V was shortened by 3 bases and J by 0 bases, with 8 bases between the two germline ends. CDR1 and CDR2 (germline): SQVTM, ANQGSEA. For the CDR3, the DNA is TGCAGCGTTGACCGGGGAGCTAACTATGGCTACACCTTC. Residues: CSVDRGANYGYTF.

The chain is built from TRBV6-1 and TRBJ1-4, with TRBD1 matching over 8 bases. CDR3 length: 15 amino acids. CDR1 and CDR2 (germline): MNHNS, SASEGT. For the CDR3, the DNA is TGTGCTATAAGACCGACGGACAGGGTGGGTGAAAAACTGTTTTTT. Its protein product is CAIRPTDRVGEKLFF.

The chain recombines TRBV27 with TRBJ2-1, with D possibly TRBD1 on 6 matching bases. CDR1 is MNHEY and CDR2 is SMNVEV in the germline V gene (reference sequence). V was cut by 6 bases and J by 2 bases, with 20 bases left in between. This CDR3 region has 17 residues. The CDR3 protein is CASSRRGGPVAYNEQFF. DNA for the CDR3: TGTGCCAGCAGCCGTCGAGGGGGTCCTGTGGCCTACAATGAGCAGTTCTTC.

The V call is TRBV4-1, the J call TRBJ2-2; 14 nucleotides match TRBD2. This CDR3 spans 19 amino acids. Trimming took 2 bases from V and 1 from J; bases not matched to a gene: 6. Germline-derived CDR1 and CDR2 are MGHRA and YSYEKL. This CDR3 reads CASSQWPGLAGENTGELFF. The CDR3, as DNA: TGCGCCAGCAGCCAATGGCCGGGACTAGCGGGGGAGAACACCGGGGAGCTGTTTTTT.

The chain employs TRBV30 and TRBJ1-2, with 10 bases that match TRBD1. Trimming removed 4 bases from V and 4 bases from J; junction bases left unmatched: 9. CDR1 and CDR2 (germline): GTSNPN, SVGIG (reference sequence). The CDR3 contains 15 residues. Here the CDR3 DNA reads TGTGCCTGGAACCCCCCGCGGACAGGGGGCTATGGCTACACCTTC. Translating gives CAWNPPRTGGYGYTF.

This chain connects TRBV7-6 to TRBJ2-1; TRBD1 agrees at 10 bases. The germline CDR1 and CDR2 sequences are SGHVS and FNYEAQ. Trimming took 0 bases from V and 6 from J; bases not matched to a gene: 2. The CDR3 is 15 residues long. The CDR3 region is CASSLARTGGNEQFF. CDR3 in DNA: TGTGCCAGCAGCTTAGCTCGGACAGGGGGCAATGAGCAGTTCTTC.

The chain carries TRBV4-3 and TRBJ1-2; perhaps TRBD1 as D (5 bases). V gave up 1 base and J gave up 6 bases, with 12 bases separating them. Germline CDR1 LGHNA, CDR2 YSLEER. This CDR3 is 14 amino acids long. Here the CDR3 reads CASSQVMKGNGYTF. DNA for the CDR3: TGCGCCAGCAGCCAAGTGATGAAGGGGAATGGCTACACCTTC.

The chain couples TRBV19 to TRBJ1-1; D unresolved. CDR3 length equals 14 residues. V lost 10 bases and J lost 5, with 20 bases in between. From germline, CDR1 is LNHDA and CDR2 SQIVND (reference sequence). The chain's CDR3 is CATTPSVTGTEAFF. CDR3 coding DNA: TGTGCCACCACCCCCTCCGTTACGGGGACTGAAGCTTTCTTT.

This clone turned up a few times. The CDR3 coding sequence is TGTGCCAGCAGTCCGACCCGACAGGACTACGAGCAGTACTTC. It yields the protein CASSPTRQDYEQYF. V and J are TRBV27 and TRBJ2-7; TRBD1 is a possible D gene (6 bases). CDR3 size: 14 residues. The V and J ends lost 5 bases and 3 bases respectively, with 14 bases between them. Germline V gene lookup returns CDR1 MNHEY and CDR2 SMNVEV (reference sequence).

J is TRBJ2-6 and V is TRBV27; no clear D gene. V shed 8 bases and J shed 0 bases, with 11 bases lying between them. CDR1 is MNHEY and CDR2 is SMNVEV in the germline V gene (reference sequence). This CDR3 region has 15 residues. The chain's CDR3 is CASGPRTSGANVLTF. CDR3 DNA: TGTGCCAGCGGACCTCGGACCTCTGGGGCCAACGTCCTGACTTTC.

This chain connects TRBV5-1 to TRBJ1-1, with D unclear. CDR1 is SGHRS, CDR2 YFSETQ, per germline. The V gene lost 3 bases and the J gene lost 0 bases, with 15 bases spanning the gap. This CDR3 region has 16 residues. In DNA form, the CDR3 reads TGCGCCAGCAGCTCACAATCCTCCCTTATGAACACTGAAGCTTTCTTT. Translated, it gives CASSSQSSLMNTEAFF.

The chain couples TRBV19 to TRBJ1-1; no clear D gene. V was trimmed by 8 bases and J by 1 base, leaving 2 bases between them. Germline V CDR1 and CDR2: LNHDA, SQIVND (reference sequence). The CDR3 consists of 10 residues. Here the CDR3 reads CASWNTEAFF. The CDR3 DNA reads TGTGCCAGTTGGAACACTGAAGCTTTCTTT.

The chain joins TRBV4-1 to TRBJ1-2; D may be TRBD1 (5 bases). This CDR3 spans 15 amino acids. Trimming pared 1 base from V and 8 bases from J, leaving 17 bases between. Germline V gives CDR1 MGHRA, CDR2 YSYEKL. CDR3 nucleotides: TGCGCCAGCAGCCAAGTTCAGGGTCAGGAGGGAGGCTACACCTTC. Translation: CASSQVQGQEGGYTF.

This clone was recorded only once. The chain links TRBV10-1 to TRBJ2-1; perhaps TRBD2 as D (5 bases). This CDR3 region has 14 residues. V was trimmed by 5 bases and J by 0 bases, leaving 8 bases between them. CDR1 is WNHNN and CDR2 is SYGVQD in the germline V gene (reference sequence). For the CDR3, the DNA is TGCGCCAGCAGTACTGGGAGCTCCTACAATGAGCAGTTCTTC. Encoded protein: CASSTGSSYNEQFF.

The chain has TRBV7-3 and TRBJ2-1, with 10 bases identical to TRBD2. The CDR3 has 16 amino acids. Germline V lookup: CDR1 SGHTA, CDR2 FQGTGA. The ends lost 0 bases at V and 3 bases at J; junction bases unmatched: 2. The CDR3 sequence is CASSLTSGGFYNEQFF. DNA of the CDR3: TGTGCCAGCAGCTTAACTAGCGGGGGGTTCTACAATGAGCAGTTCTTC.